This T cell receptor (beta chain) came from a study of blood T cell repertoires in COVID-19. This clone was observed a single time. The ends were cut back, 0 bases at V and 4 bases at J, with 9 bases in the middle. Per germline, CDR1 LGHNA and CDR2 YNFKEQ. CDR3 length equals 14 residues. Sequencing was performed with immunoSEQ multiplex PCR; in TCRdb, only in-frame clones are kept and a portion is missing. Of roughly 200,000 clones in the sample, more than 70% were seen once. The chain uses TRBV4-2 and TRBJ2-5; D perhaps matches TRBD2 (5 bases). The sequenced material came from peripheral blood. The TCR was taken from a woman in her 30s with acute or convalescent COVID-19. For the CDR3, the DNA is TGTGCCAGCAGCCAAGACCGGGGTTTAGAGACCCAGTACTTC. Translation: CASSQDRGLETQYF.